These 30 T cell receptor beta chains came from one sample sequenced in a study of T cells in Graves' hyperthyroidism and ophthalmopathy. TCR beta CDR3 sequences were amplified from RNA transcripts. RT-PCR in the first round (using the HTBI primer set) targeted the TCR CDR3. Using its own MiXCR run on the multiplex PCR reads, TCRdb lists one record per CDR3 protein. The sample contains around 520,000 distinct CDR3 sequences, 24% of which appear only once. Sequencing was carried out using blood. All receptors come from a woman in her twenties or thirties with Graves' ophthalmopathy.

This clonotype was seen only a few times. This sequence joins TRBV11-1 and TRBJ2-5, with D possibly being TRBD1 (6 bases). The CDR3 loop spans 16 amino acids. CDR1 is SGHAT, CDR2 FQDESV, per germline (reference sequence). Trimming took off 4 bases at V and 5 bases at J, with 20 bases between the two ends. As DNA, the CDR3 is TGTGCCAGCAGCTCCAACCGGGACAAGGTAGTGGAGACCCAGTACTTC. It codes for CASSSNRDKVVETQYF. Together with reference TRBV11-1 and TRBJ2-5, the CDR3 gives the full variable domain: EAEVAQSPRYKITEKSQAVAFWCDPISGHATLYWYRQILGQGPELLVQFQDESVVDDSQLPKDRFSAERLKGVDSTLKIQPAELGDSAMYLCASSSNRDKVVETQYFGPGTRLLVL.

V gene TRBV6-2 or TRBV6-3 combines with J gene TRBJ2-7; 10 nucleotides line up with TRBD2. The CDR3 contains 15 residues. CDR1 and CDR2 (germline): MNHEY, SVGEGT. After removal of 0 bases from V and 4 bases from J, the junction contained 3 bases not matched to a gene. The DNA for the CDR3 is TGTGCCAGCAGTTACTCTGTACTAGCGGGGTACGAGCAGTACTTC. It specifies CASSYSVLAGYEQYF.

This clonotype was seen many times. CDR3 in DNA: TGTGCCAGCAGCCAGACAGGGGAGTACGAGCAGTACTTC. Translation: CASSQTGEYEQYF. The V call is TRBV4-2, the J call TRBJ2-7, with 8 positions matching TRBD1. V lost 3 bases and J lost 4; bases outside the gene matches: 2. This CDR3 has 13 residues. Germline values: CDR1 LGHNA, CDR2 YNFKEQ.

This clonotype was seen at least ten times. CDR3 coding DNA: TGCGCCAGCAGCCAAGCTCAGGGTTACTACACTGAAGCTTTCTTT. It encodes CASSQAQGYYTEAFF. The chain carries TRBV4-1 and TRBJ1-1, with D possibly matching TRBD1 (5 bases). The CDR3 spans 15 residues. V was cut by 1 base and J by 3 bases, with 12 bases left in between. Germline V lookup: CDR1 MGHRA, CDR2 YSYEKL.

This clonotype was detected ten times or more. The chain carries TRBV6-2 or TRBV6-3 and TRBJ2-7, with D perhaps matching TRBD1 (6 bases). CDR3 size: 15 residues. V gave up 2 bases and J gave up 9 bases, with 20 bases separating them. Germline V CDR1 and CDR2: MNHEY, SVGEGT. The CDR3 sequence is CASSYRDKGLEVQYF. CDR3 DNA sequence: TGTGCCAGCAGTTACCGGGACAAGGGTCTCGAAGTGCAGTACTTC.

Comments on this clonotype: Germline is not matched at one junction end, which may reflect a read error. The V and J genes are TRBV12-3 or TRBV12-4 and TRBJ1-1; D unclear. The CDR3 runs to 13 residues. The CDR3 sequence is CASSFMKGSEALF. For the CDR3, the DNA is TGTGCCAGCAGTTTTATGAAGGGCTCTGAAGCTCTCTTT.

Ten or more counts support this clonotype. This sequence joins TRBV10-3 and TRBJ2-7; tentative D call: TRBD1 (6 bases). The germline V and J ends were trimmed by 6 bases and 3 bases, with 15 bases remaining between them. CDR1 and CDR2 (germline): ENHRY, SYGVKD. The CDR3 spans 14 residues. The chain's CDR3 is CAIRGARDDYEQYF. In DNA, the CDR3 is TGTGCCATCAGGGGGGCCAGGGACGACTACGAGCAGTACTTC.

The chain uses TRBV6-1 and TRBJ1-5; a weak D match, TRBD1 (5 bases). V lost 4 bases and J lost 5, with 12 bases in between. The CDR3 length is 14 residues. Germline values: CDR1 MNHNS, CDR2 SASEGT. In nucleotides, the CDR3 is TGTGCCAGCAGTGCCGACGGGGCCTATCAGCCCCAGCATTTT. Translated: CASSADGAYQPQHF.

This clonotype was seen only a few times. The CDR3 DNA reads TGTGCCAGCAGTTTGGGGACGCCAGGTCCGGTGGACACCATATATTTT. It yields the protein CASSLGTPGPVDTIYF. This chain uses TRBV12-3 or TRBV12-4 with TRBJ1-3, with D possibly matching TRBD1 (5 bases). CDR3 length: 16 amino acids. V lost 3 bases, J lost 8 bases, and 20 bases lay in between.

The table lists this clonotype with many counts. The V call is TRBV6-1, the J call TRBJ2-4; D is unclear. Germline CDR1 MNHNS, CDR2 SASEGT. V was trimmed by 6 bases and J by 5 bases, leaving 17 bases between them. This CDR3 contains 15 residues. This CDR3 is CASRKIGNAENIQYF. CDR3 nucleotides: TGTGCCAGCAGAAAGATAGGGAACGCCGAAAACATTCAGTACTTC.

There are many counts of this clonotype. The rearrangement uses TRBV6-2 or TRBV6-3 and TRBJ2-7; TRBD1 might be the D (5 bases). Germline V lookup: CDR1 MNHEY, CDR2 SVGEGT. The CDR3 consists of 14 residues. The V gene lost 5 bases and the J gene lost 0 bases, with 11 bases spanning the gap. In nucleotides, the CDR3 is TGTGCCAGCAGTGGGGCAGGGCTCTCCTACGAGCAGTACTTC. It encodes CASSGAGLSYEQYF.

This clonotype turned up a few times. Sequence at one end of the junction differs from germline and may be a read error. The rearrangement joins TRBV27 to TRBJ2-4; D possibly corresponds to TRBD2 (6 bases). The germline V gene has CDR1 MNHEY and CDR2 SMNVEV (reference sequence). CDR3 length equals 16 residues. CDR3 sequence: CASSSDRILAKNIKYF. As DNA, the CDR3 is TGTGCCAGCAGTAGCGACAGAATACTAGCCAAAAACATTAAGTACTTC.

This clonotype appeared many times. The gene calls are TRBV6-2 or TRBV6-3 and TRBJ1-1, with D hard to call. The V gene's germline CDR1 is MNHEY and CDR2 SVGEGT. Trimming pared 3 bases from V and 5 bases from J, leaving 4 bases between. This CDR3 is built from 11 residues. The CDR3 sequence is CASSYATEAFF. Written as DNA, the CDR3 is TGTGCCAGCAGTTATGCAACTGAAGCTTTCTTT.

The rearrangement uses TRBV28 and TRBJ1-3; maybe TRBD1 (6 bases). V was clipped by 1 base and J by 2 bases, with 12 bases between them. The CDR3 runs 16 residues. Germline V gene data show CDR1 as MDHEN and CDR2 as SYDVKM. In DNA, the CDR3 is TGTGCCAGCAGTTTATCACCCGGGACACCTGGAAACACCATATATTTT. As protein: CASSLSPGTPGNTIYF.

This clonotype was observed at least ten times. This chain's CDR3 is CATSERRYRDTGELFF. The CDR3, as DNA: TGTGCCACCAGTGAGCGACGGTATCGGGACACCGGGGAGCTGTTTTTT. V is TRBV24-1 and J is TRBJ2-2; no reliable D call. CDR1 is KGHDR, CDR2 SFDVKD, per germline. The V end was cut by 4 bases, the J end by 3 bases, with 14 bases between. CDR3 length equals 16 residues.

This clonotype was seen repeatedly, ten times or more. The genes are TRBV19 and TRBJ1-2; TRBD1 aligns across 10 bases. The CDR3 runs to 16 residues. Germline assignment: CDR1 LNHDA and CDR2 SQIVND (reference sequence). Germline trimming cut 6 bases from V and 4 bases from J; bases unmatched to any gene: 11. Here the CDR3 DNA reads TGTGCCAGTAGCCTCCCGGCCGGGACAGGGGCCTATGGCTACACCTTC. Amino acid sequence: CASSLPAGTGAYGYTF.

There are many counts of this clonotype. CDR3 nucleotide sequence: TGTGCCAGTAGTAAAGGCCCGGGAAAGAACACTGAAGCTTTCTTT. Its protein product is CASSKGPGKNTEAFF. The chain recombines TRBV19 with TRBJ1-1; no clear D. This CDR3 region has 15 residues. The V and J ends lost 4 bases and 1 base respectively, with 13 bases between them. CDR1 LNHDA and CDR2 SQIVND come from the germline V gene (reference sequence). The variable domain in full, completed from reference TRBV19 and TRBJ1-1, reads DGGITQSPKYLFRKEGQNVTLSCEQNLNHDAMYWYRQDPGQGLRLIYYSQIVNDFQKGDIAEGYSVSREKKESFPLTVTSAQKNPTAFYLCASSKGPGKNTEAFFGQGTRLTVV.

This clonotype was observed a handful of times. A read error is possible here, since a much larger clone lies one base away. V gene TRBV6-2 or TRBV6-3 combines with J gene TRBJ2-3, with TRBD1 matching over 7 bases. Looked up from germline, CDR1 is MNHEY and CDR2 is SVGEGT. The CDR3 is 15 amino acids. The CDR3 loop reads CASCYWGQSTDTQYF. CDR3 sequence (DNA): TGTGCCAGCTGTTACTGGGGACAGTCCACAGATACGCAGTATTTT.

This clonotype was seen ten or more times. This chain links TRBV19 with TRBJ1-1; 7 bases match TRBD1. Germline values: CDR1 LNHDA, CDR2 SQIVND (reference sequence). There are 16 residues in the CDR3. V lost 6 bases to trimming and J lost 6 bases; unmatched junction nucleotides: 16. The CDR3 DNA reads TGTGCCAGTAGCGCAACAATCAGGGGGGATAGTGCTGAAGCTTTCTTT. Translation: CASSATIRGDSAEAFF.

This chain links TRBV12-5 with TRBJ2-2; D is undetermined. CDR3 length: 14 amino acids. CDR1 LGHNT and CDR2 FRNRAP come from the germline V gene. The germline V and J ends were trimmed by 6 bases and 6 bases, with 14 bases remaining between them. CDR3 sequence: CASGLSPSAGELFF. For the CDR3, the DNA is TGTGCTAGTGGACTATCCCCATCGGCCGGGGAGCTGTTTTTT.

This rearrangement joins TRBV4-1 to TRBJ2-2, with D uncertain. Germline V gene data show CDR1 as MGHRA and CDR2 as YSYEKL. V lost 2 bases and J 7 bases, leaving 11 bases between the germline ends. The CDR3 covers 14 residues. CDR3 in DNA: TGCGCCAGCAGCCAACCTGGGCATTACGGGGAGCTGTTTTTT. Its translation is CASSQPGHYGELFF.

This clonotype has ten or more counts. This chain uses TRBV5-1 with TRBJ2-7; D is perhaps TRBD1 (6 bases). Germline CDR1 SGHRS, CDR2 YFSETQ. Trimming shortened V by 3 bases and J by 6 bases, and 10 bases separated the two germline ends. CDR3 length: 12 amino acids. This CDR3 reads CASSYQGSEQYF. The CDR3 DNA reads TGCGCCAGCAGCTATCAGGGGAGCGAGCAGTACTTC.

This clonotype was detected ten times or more. The chain uses TRBV5-1 and TRBJ2-5; D unclear. This CDR3 region has 14 residues. The germline V and J ends were trimmed by 4 bases and 2 bases, with 12 bases remaining between them. CDR1 is SGHRS and CDR2 is YFSETQ in the germline V gene. CDR3 amino acids: CASSPQVGQETQYF. In nucleotides, the CDR3 is TGCGCCAGCAGCCCCCAGGTTGGACAAGAGACCCAGTACTTC.

In this sample, this clonotype turned up many times. The chain carries TRBV29-1 and TRBJ1-1; D call uncertain. Deletions cut 4 bases from V and 1 base from J, with 10 bases between. Looked up from germline, CDR1 is SQVTM and CDR2 is ANQGSEA. CDR3 size: 13 residues. CDR3 in DNA: TGCAGCGTTGTGGGTTGGGGGAACACTGAAGCTTTCTTT. Translating gives CSVVGWGNTEAFF.

This clonotype was seen a single time. A much larger clone sits a single nucleotide away, making a read error possible. A read error is likely, as this CDR3 ends without the conserved phenylalanine or tryptophan. The chain links TRBV29-1 to TRBJ1-3; D gene ambiguous. The germline gives CDR1 SQVTM, CDR2 ANQGSEA. The CDR3 totals 13 residues. Trimming took off 4 bases at V and 0 bases at J, with 7 bases between the two ends. The CDR3 region is CSVVRGSGNTIYV. The CDR3 bases are TGCAGCGTTGTTCGGGGCTCTGGAAACACCATATATGTT.

This clonotype was recorded at least ten times. The chain couples TRBV6-5 to TRBJ1-2, with D perhaps TRBD1 (5 bases). The CDR3 has 14 residues. The germline CDR1 and CDR2 sequences are MNHEY and SVGAGI. V was trimmed by 6 bases and J by 6 bases, leaving 17 bases between them. CDR3 sequence (DNA): TGTGCCAGCAGGCGGGACGCCAGTCTTGATGGCTACACCTTC. It yields the protein CASRRDASLDGYTF.

This clonotype was picked up many times. The chain couples TRBV6-5 to TRBJ1-2, with 7 nucleotides matching TRBD1. CDR1 MNHEY and CDR2 SVGAGI come from the germline V gene. V trimming: 6 bases; J trimming: 9 bases; junction bases outside the gene matches: 13. The CDR3 is 14 residues long. The DNA for the CDR3 is TGTGCCAGCAGATACAGGGGTGGGGGCGATAGCTACACCTTC. Translation gives CASRYRGGGDSYTF.

V usage is TRBV6-1 and J usage is TRBJ1-1; D may be TRBD1 (5 bases). V lost 7 bases, J lost 7 bases, and 16 bases lay in between. In germline, CDR1 is MNHNS, CDR2 SASEGT. This CDR3 is built from 13 residues. The CDR3 nucleotides are TGTGCCAGCATCCGGGGTATGGGGGGTGAAGCTTTCTTT. It is translated as CASIRGMGGEAFF.

The table lists this clonotype with many counts. V gene TRBV28 combines with J gene TRBJ1-5; no reliable D call. The CDR3 sequence is 14 residues long. CDR1 is MDHEN and CDR2 is SYDVKM in the germline V gene. V was shortened by 7 bases and J by 6 bases, with 16 bases between the two germline ends. The DNA for the CDR3 is TGTGCCAGCATCACAACGCCGAGGACTCAGCCCCAGCATTTT. Its translation: CASITTPRTQPQHF.

Ten or more counts support this clonotype. The chain carries TRBV20-1 and TRBJ2-7; 8 nucleotides agree with TRBD1. With V trimmed by 5 bases and J by 6 bases, 9 bases remained unmatched. Germline CDR1 and CDR2: DFQATT and SNEGSKA (reference sequence). The CDR3 runs 13 residues. The CDR3 DNA follows: TGCAGTGCTGAGGACAGGGTGTTCGGCGAGCAGTACTTC. The encoded protein is CSAEDRVFGEQYF.